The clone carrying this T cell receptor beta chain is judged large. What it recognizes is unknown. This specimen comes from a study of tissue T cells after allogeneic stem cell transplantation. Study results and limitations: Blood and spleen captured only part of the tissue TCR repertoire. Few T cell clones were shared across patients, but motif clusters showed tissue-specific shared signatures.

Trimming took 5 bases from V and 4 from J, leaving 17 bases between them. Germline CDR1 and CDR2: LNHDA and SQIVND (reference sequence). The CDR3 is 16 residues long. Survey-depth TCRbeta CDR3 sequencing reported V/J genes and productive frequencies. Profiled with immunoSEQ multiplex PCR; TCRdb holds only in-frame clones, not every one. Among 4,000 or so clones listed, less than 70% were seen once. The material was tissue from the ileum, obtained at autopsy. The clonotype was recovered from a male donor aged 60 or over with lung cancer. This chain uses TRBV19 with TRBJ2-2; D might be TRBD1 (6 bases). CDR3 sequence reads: CASSLDSGIGTGELFF. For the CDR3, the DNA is TGTGCCAGTAGTTTGGACAGCGGTATCGGCACCGGGGAGCTGTTTTTT.